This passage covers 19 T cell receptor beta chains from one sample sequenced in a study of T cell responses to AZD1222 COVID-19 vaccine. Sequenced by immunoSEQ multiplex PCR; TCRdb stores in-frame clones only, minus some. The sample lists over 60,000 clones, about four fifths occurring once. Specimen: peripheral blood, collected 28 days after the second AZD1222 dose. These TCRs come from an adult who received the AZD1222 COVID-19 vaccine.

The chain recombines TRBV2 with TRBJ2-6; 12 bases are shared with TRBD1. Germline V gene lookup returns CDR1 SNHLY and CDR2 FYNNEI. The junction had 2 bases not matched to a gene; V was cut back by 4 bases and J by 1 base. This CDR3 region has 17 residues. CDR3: CASSVGQGASGANVLTF. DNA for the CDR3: TGTGCCAGCAGTGTGGGACAGGGGGCGTCTGGGGCCAACGTCCTGACTTTC.

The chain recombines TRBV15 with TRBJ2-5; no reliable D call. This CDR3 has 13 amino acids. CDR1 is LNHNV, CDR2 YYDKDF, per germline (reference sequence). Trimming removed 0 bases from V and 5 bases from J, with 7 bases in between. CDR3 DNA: TGTGCCACCAGCAGAGATCTCAGGGAGACCCAGTACTTC. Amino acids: CATSRDLRETQYF.

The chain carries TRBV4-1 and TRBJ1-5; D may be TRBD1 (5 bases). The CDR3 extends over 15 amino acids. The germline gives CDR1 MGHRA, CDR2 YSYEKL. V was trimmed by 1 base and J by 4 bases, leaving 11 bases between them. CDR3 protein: CASSQAVQANQPQHF. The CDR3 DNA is TGCGCCAGCAGCCAAGCGGTACAGGCAAATCAGCCCCAGCATTTT.

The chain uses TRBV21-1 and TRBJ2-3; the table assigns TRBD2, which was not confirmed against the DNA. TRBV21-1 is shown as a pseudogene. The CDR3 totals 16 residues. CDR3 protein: CASSSRLAGDTDTQYF. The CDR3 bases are TGTGCCAGCAGCTCACGACTAGCGGGGGACACAGATACGCAGTATTTT.

The CDR3 nucleotides read TGTGCCAGCAGCTTGGAAAACAGGGGCGGGAGCACAGATACGCAGTATTTT. Translation gives CASSLENRGGSTDTQYF. This chain joins TRBV5-4 and TRBJ2-3; 7 bases align to TRBD1. This CDR3 is 17 amino acids long. The ends lost 0 bases at V and 0 bases at J; junction bases unmatched: 7. The germline V gene has CDR1 SGHNT and CDR2 YYREEE (reference sequence).

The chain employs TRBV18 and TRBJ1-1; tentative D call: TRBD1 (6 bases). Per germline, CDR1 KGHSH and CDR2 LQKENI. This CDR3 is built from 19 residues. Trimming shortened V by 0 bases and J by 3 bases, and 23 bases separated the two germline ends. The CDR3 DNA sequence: TGTGCCAGCTCACCACCACTTTCGGGGGCCGGGATTGTAGACACTGAAGCTTTCTTT. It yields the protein CASSPPLSGAGIVDTEAFF.

The CDR3 sequence is CASSRGREIGNQPQHF. CDR3 bases: TGTGCCAGTAGTCGGGGGAGGGAGATTGGCAATCAGCCCCAGCATTTT. This sequence joins TRBV19 and TRBJ1-5; a weak D match, TRBD1 (5 bases). This CDR3 has 16 amino acids. Germline V gene lookup returns CDR1 LNHDA and CDR2 SQIVND (reference sequence). The V end lost 5 bases, the J end lost 2 bases, and 16 bases lay between the germline ends.

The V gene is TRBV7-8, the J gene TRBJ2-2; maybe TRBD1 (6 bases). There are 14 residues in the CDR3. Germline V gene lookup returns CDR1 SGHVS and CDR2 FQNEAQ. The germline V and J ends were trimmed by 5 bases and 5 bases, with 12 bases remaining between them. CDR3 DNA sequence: TGTGCCAGCAGCAACCGACAGGAGACCGGGGAGCTGTTTTTT. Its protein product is CASSNRQETGELFF.

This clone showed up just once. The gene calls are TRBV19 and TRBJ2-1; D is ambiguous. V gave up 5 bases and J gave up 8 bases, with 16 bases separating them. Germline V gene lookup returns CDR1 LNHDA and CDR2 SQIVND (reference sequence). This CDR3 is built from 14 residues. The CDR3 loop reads CASSSLDPPHEQFF. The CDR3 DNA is TGTGCCAGTAGTTCCCTAGACCCCCCCCATGAGCAGTTCTTC.

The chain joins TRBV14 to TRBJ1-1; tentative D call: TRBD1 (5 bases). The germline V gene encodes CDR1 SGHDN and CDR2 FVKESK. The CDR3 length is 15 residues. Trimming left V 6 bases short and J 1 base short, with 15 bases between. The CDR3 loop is CASSPVGHWNTEAFF. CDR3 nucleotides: TGTGCCAGCAGTCCTGTGGGGCACTGGAACACTGAAGCTTTCTTT. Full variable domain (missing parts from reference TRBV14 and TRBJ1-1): EAGVTQFPSHSVIEKGQTVTLRCDPISGHDNLYWYRRVMGKEIKFLLHFVKESKQDESGMPNNRFLAERTGGTYSTLKVQPAELEDSGVYFCASSPVGHWNTEAFFGQGTRLTVV.

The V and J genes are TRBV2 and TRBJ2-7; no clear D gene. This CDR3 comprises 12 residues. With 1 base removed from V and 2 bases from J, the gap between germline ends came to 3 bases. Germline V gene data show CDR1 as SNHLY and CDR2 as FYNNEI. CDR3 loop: CASSEGPYEQYF. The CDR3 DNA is TGTGCCAGCAGTGAAGGACCCTACGAGCAGTACTTC.

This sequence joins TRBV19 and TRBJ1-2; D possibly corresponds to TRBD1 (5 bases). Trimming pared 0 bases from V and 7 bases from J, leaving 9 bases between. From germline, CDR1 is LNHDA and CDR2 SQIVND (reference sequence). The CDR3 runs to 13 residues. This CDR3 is CASSIDRDAGYTF. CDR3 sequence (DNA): TGTGCCAGTAGTATAGACAGGGATGCTGGCTACACCTTC.

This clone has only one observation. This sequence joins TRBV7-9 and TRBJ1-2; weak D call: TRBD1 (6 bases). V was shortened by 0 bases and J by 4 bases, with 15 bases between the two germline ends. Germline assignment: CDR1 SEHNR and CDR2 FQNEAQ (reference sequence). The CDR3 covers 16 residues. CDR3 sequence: CASSLALGGVGYGYTF. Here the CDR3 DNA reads TGTGCCAGCAGCTTAGCCCTCGGGGGCGTGGGCTATGGCTACACCTTC.

CDR3 amino acids: CASSQVGGHIEAFF. The CDR3 DNA sequence: TGTGCCAGCAGCCAAGTTGGTGGACATATTGAAGCTTTCTTT. The V and J genes are TRBV3-1 (or the pseudogene TRBV3-2) and TRBJ1-1, with a tentative D call TRBD1 (5 bases). The CDR3 consists of 14 residues. Trimming stripped 1 base from V and 7 bases from J, with 13 bases between. Per germline, CDR1 LGHDT and CDR2 YNNKEL (reference sequence).

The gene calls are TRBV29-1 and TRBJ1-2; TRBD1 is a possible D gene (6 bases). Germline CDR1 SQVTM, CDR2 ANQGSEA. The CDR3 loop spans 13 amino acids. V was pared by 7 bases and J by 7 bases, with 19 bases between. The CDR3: CSENSQGLGGYTF. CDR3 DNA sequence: TGCAGCGAGAACTCACAGGGTCTGGGTGGCTACACCTTC.

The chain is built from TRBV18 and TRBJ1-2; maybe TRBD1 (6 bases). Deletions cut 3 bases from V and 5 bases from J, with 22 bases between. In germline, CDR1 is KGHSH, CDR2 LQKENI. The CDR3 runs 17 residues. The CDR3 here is CASSPLRTDGFGYGYTF. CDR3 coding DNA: TGTGCCAGCTCACCCCTTAGGACAGACGGCTTCGGATATGGCTACACCTTC.

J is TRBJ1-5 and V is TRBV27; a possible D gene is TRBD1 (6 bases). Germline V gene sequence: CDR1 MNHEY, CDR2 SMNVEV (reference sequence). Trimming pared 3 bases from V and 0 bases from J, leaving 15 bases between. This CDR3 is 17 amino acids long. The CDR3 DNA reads TGTGCCAGCAGTTTCCCTCCGGGACACTATAGCAATCAGCCCCAGCATTTT. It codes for CASSFPPGHYSNQPQHF.

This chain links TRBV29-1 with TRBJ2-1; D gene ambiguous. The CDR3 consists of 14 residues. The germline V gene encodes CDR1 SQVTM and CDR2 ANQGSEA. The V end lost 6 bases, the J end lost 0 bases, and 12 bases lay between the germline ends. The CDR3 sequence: CSVKHGSSYNEQFF. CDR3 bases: TGCAGCGTAAAACACGGCAGCTCCTACAATGAGCAGTTCTTC.

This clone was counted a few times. CDR3 amino acids: CASSPNPGQGAGGVYSNQPQHF. CDR3 nucleotides: TGTGCCAGCAGCCCAAACCCGGGACAGGGGGCCGGAGGGGTTTATAGCAATCAGCCCCAGCATTTT. The J gene is TRBJ1-5, the V gene TRBV9; TRBD1 aligns across 12 bases. Per germline, CDR1 SGDLS and CDR2 YYNGEE. The CDR3 sequence is 22 residues long. V lost 4 bases and J lost 0; bases outside the gene matches: 20.